This T cell receptor beta chain appears in the sequencing data of a study of blood T cell repertoires in COVID-19. Overall study: In each case, the material was cDNA or gDNA derived from T cells, B-cell-depleted T cells, or PBMCs.

The V gene's germline CDR1 is SGHTA and CDR2 FQGNSA. The CDR3 is 15 amino acids. The V segment lost 5 bases and the J segment 2 bases; nucleotides outside the gene matches: 8. How the authors handled the data: Nucleated cell number was recorded as an estimate derived from reference gene primer amplification. Clones were read by immunoSEQ multiplex PCR, and TCRdb kept only the in-frame ones, dropping some. V and J calls and clone size follow that table, whereas D and trimming were derived from the DNA. The sample contains about 83,000 clones, about 82% of which appear only once. Material: peripheral blood. The sequence was collected from a woman of 80 years or more with acute or convalescent COVID-19. The V and J genes are TRBV7-2 and TRBJ2-7, with 8 positions matching TRBD1. The CDR3 nucleotides read TGTGCCAGCAGCCCACGGACAGGGCGGACCTACGAGCAGTACTTC. Translated: CASSPRTGRTYEQYF.